Sequencing of this TCR beta chain was carried out in a study of blood T cell repertoires in COVID-19. Study context: Both acute and convalescent COVID-19 samples were obtained from the United States, Italy and Spain. T cells, B-cell-depleted T cells, or PBMCs supplied cDNA or gDNA.

This CDR3 comprises 15 residues. Trimming left V 5 bases short and J 7 bases short, with 17 bases between. Per germline, CDR1 MNHEY and CDR2 SMNVEV (reference sequence). Sequenced by immunoSEQ multiplex PCR; TCRdb stores in-frame clones only, minus some. The sample holds some 150,000 clones; around 86% are singletons and the top ten take approximately 4.1%. This TCR was sampled from a woman at least 80 years old with acute or convalescent COVID-19. The chain couples TRBV27 to TRBJ2-2; D is possibly TRBD2 (6 bases). Material: peripheral blood. CDR3 DNA sequence: TGTGCCAGCAGTCTGGCCCGGGGGTCGGTCGGGGAGCTGTTTTTT. It translates to CASSLARGSVGELFF.